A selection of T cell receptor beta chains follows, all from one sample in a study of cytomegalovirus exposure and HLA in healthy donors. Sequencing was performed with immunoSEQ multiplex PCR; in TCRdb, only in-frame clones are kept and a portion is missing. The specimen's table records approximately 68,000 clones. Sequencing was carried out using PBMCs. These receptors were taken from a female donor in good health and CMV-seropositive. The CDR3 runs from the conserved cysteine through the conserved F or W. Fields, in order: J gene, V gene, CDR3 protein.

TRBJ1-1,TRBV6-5,CASRVQGPNTEAFF
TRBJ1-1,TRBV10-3,CAIRPGQGANTEAFF
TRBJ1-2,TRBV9,CASSVAGRINYGYTF
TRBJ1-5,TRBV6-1,CASSKQVSNQPQHF
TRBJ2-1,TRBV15,CATSWGLAGGSSEQFF
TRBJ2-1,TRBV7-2,CASSLAGTSEFNEQFF
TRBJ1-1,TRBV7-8,CASSLGARRDFWRDTEAFF
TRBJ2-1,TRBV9,CASSARNRGEQFF
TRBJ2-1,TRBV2,CASSEGRGPYNEQFF
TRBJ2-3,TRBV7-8,CASSLDEGTDTQYF
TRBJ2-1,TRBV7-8,CASSLVVAGGMKKDEQFF
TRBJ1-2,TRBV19,CASSNSRTTGQVNGYTF
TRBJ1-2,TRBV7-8,CASGRDRDYGYTF
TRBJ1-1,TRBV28,CASRGVTEAFF
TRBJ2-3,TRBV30,CAWSVGLAGGGDTQYF